Reported below is one T cell receptor (beta chain). Original processing notes: By means of reference gene primer amplification, nucleated cell counts were estimated. Libraries were prepared by immunoSEQ multiplex PCR; TCRdb keeps only in-frame clonotypes and omits some of them. V and J calls and clone size come straight from that table; D and trimming were deduced from the DNA. Of roughly 92,000 clones listed, around 87% were seen once; the top ten hold 7.4%. The data belong to a study of blood T cell repertoires in COVID-19. Study overall: Italy, Spain and the United States were the sources of the convalescent and acute COVID-19 samples. In each case, the material was cDNA or gDNA derived from T cells, B-cell-depleted T cells, or PBMCs.

Germline CDR1 and CDR2: SQVTM and ANQGSEA. V was pared by 7 bases and J by 5 bases, with 6 bases of the junction left unmatched. The CDR3 runs to 13 residues. The gene calls are TRBV29-1 and TRBJ2-3, with TRBD2 identical over 10 bases. This sequence was found in a human donor with acute or convalescent COVID-19. The donor label of this sample is uncertain. Sample: peripheral blood. CDR3 protein: CSDRAGGGDTQYF. The CDR3 DNA reads TGCAGCGATAGAGCGGGGGGGGGAGATACGCAGTATTTT.